This TCR beta chain was documented in a study of blood T cell repertoires in COVID-19. At the level of the study: Sites in the United States, Italy and Spain provided acute and convalescent COVID-19 samples.

Cohort assignment relied on participant-reported clinical history. Original analysis: Reference gene primer amplification gave estimated nucleated cell counts. Produced via immunoSEQ multiplex PCR; TCRdb's table is partial and in-frame only. V and J calls and clone size follow that table, whereas D and trimming were derived from the DNA. The sample yields some 320,000 clones, 89% seen once. This TCR came from a man aged 55 to 70 who had recovered from COVID-19. The sequencing input was PBMCs or T cells enriched from blood (not recorded which).

The DNA of the CDR3 is TGTGCCAGCAGTGTGGCGGTGAACACCGGGGAGCTGTTTTTT. This codes for CASSVAVNTGELFF. The rearrangement joins TRBV2 to TRBJ2-2; no clear D. The germline CDR1 and CDR2 sequences are SNHLY and FYNNEI. Trimming took 4 bases from V and 1 from J, leaving 7 bases between them. This CDR3 has 14 residues. Complete variable domain (other parts from reference TRBV2 and TRBJ2-2): EPEVTQTPSHQVTQMGQEVILRCVPISNHLYFYWYRQILGQKVEFLVSFYNNEISEKSEIFDDQFSVERPDGSNFTLKIRSTKLEDSAMYFCASSVAVNTGELFFGEGSRLTVL.